This TCR beta chain was found in a study of regulatory T cells in long-lasting Graves disease. General study points: The number of shared public clonotypes was higher in persistent patients (about 2,700) than new patients (966).

Time point noted: newly diagnosed GD, antithyroid drugs for less than 3 months. PBMC RNA served as the TCR library source. V gave up 6 bases and J gave up 4 bases, with 12 bases separating them. The CDR3 length is 14 residues. Germline CDR1 MDHEN, CDR2 SYDVKM. The TCR beta library used iRepertoire HTBI primers with Arm-PCR amplification of CDR3. Original data processing: Identification of gene segments yielded 60 to 80 TRBV and roughly 15 TRBJ across samples. TCRdb processed the multiplex PCR reads anew with MiXCR; each CDR3 protein has one entry. These V and J calls derive from TCRdb rather than the authors' analysis. Of 360,000 or so distinct CDR3 sequences listed, about an eighth are singletons. This clonotype was seen many times. Its target is unknown. The same specimen was also included in a second study, on T cells in Graves' hyperthyroidism and ophthalmopathy. That study adds: No ophthalmopathy progression within 18 months constituted stable Graves' hyperthyroidism. The majority of expanded thyroid clonotypes above 0.001 also appeared in blood.

The V and J genes are TRBV28 and TRBJ1-4; D is unclear. This TCR derives from a woman aged 18 to 35 with Graves disease. This material consisted of peripheral blood mononuclear cells (PBMCs), taken at new diagnosis, from a patient treated with antithyroid drugs. The CDR3 sequence is CASRPQELNEKLFF. The CDR3 nucleotides are TGTGCCAGCAGGCCCCAGGAGCTTAATGAAAAACTGTTTTTT.